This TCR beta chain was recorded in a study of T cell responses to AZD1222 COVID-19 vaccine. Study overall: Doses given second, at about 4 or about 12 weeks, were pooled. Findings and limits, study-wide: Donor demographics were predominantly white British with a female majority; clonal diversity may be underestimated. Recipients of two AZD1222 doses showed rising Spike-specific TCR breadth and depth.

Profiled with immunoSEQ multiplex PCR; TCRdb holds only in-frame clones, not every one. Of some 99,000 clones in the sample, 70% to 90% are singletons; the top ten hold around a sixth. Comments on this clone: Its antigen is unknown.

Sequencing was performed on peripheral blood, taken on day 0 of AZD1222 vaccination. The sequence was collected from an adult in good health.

The CDR3 protein is CASRVRGSDTQYF. The CDR3 bases are TGTGCCAGCAGAGTAAGGGGGTCAGATACGCAGTATTTT. The V gene is TRBV2, the J gene TRBJ2-3; D may be TRBD1 (6 bases). The CDR3 has 13 amino acids. Germline V lookup: CDR1 SNHLY, CDR2 FYNNEI. Trimming removed 6 bases at V and 4 bases at J, with 11 bases between.